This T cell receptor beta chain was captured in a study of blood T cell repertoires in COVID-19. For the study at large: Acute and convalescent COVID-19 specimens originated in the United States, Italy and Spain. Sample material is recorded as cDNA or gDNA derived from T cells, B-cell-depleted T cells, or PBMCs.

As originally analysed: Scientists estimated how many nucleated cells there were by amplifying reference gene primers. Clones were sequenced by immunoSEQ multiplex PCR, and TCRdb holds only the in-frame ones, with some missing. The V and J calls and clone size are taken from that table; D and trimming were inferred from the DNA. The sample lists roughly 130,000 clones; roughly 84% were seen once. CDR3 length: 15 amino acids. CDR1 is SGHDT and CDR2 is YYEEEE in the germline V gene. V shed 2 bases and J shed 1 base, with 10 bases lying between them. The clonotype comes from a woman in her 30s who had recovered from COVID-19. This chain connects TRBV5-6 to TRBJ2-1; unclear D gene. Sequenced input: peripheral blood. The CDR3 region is CASSLSPQSYNEQFF. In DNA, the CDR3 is TGTGCCAGCAGCTTAAGCCCCCAATCCTACAATGAGCAGTTCTTC.